Here is one T cell receptor (beta chain) with its context. The target antigen is unknown. V lost 8 bases to trimming and J lost 5 bases, with 18 bases between them. The CDR3 contains 14 residues. CDR1 and CDR2 from the germline V gene are SEHNR and FQNEAQ (reference sequence). This sample was taken from a study of Ad26.COV2.S vaccination and SARS-CoV-2 variants. Data came from immunoSEQ multiplex PCR; TCRdb stores just in-frame clones and leaves some out. Of approximately 500,000 clones in the sample, approximately 90% are singletons; the top ten hold roughly 13%. Whole-study results and caveats: Measurements of TCR breadth and depth may have given underestimates of the total T cell responses. Reported post-vaccination CD8+ and CD4+ T cell responses to spike showed substantial breadth.

Treatment of the sample: over 15 received Ad26.COV2.S at low or high dose, single or two shots; about 5 received placebo; per-sample allocation not given. Specimens were obtained on day 63 following the first vaccine or placebo injection. The study used a vaccine consisting of an Ad26 vector that expressed Wuhan-strain SARS-CoV-2 spike. Sequenced material: peripheral blood, taken in a trial of Ad26.COV2.S vaccine versus placebo. The J gene is TRBJ1-1, the V gene TRBV7-9, with D possibly TRBD1 on 5 matching bases. This sequence originates from a person between 18 and 65 years old who received the Ad26.COV2.S COVID-19 vaccine or a placebo. CDR3 residues: CASLEGTPSTEAFF. CDR3 DNA: TGTGCCAGCCTTGAAGGGACCCCGAGTACTGAAGCTTTCTTT.